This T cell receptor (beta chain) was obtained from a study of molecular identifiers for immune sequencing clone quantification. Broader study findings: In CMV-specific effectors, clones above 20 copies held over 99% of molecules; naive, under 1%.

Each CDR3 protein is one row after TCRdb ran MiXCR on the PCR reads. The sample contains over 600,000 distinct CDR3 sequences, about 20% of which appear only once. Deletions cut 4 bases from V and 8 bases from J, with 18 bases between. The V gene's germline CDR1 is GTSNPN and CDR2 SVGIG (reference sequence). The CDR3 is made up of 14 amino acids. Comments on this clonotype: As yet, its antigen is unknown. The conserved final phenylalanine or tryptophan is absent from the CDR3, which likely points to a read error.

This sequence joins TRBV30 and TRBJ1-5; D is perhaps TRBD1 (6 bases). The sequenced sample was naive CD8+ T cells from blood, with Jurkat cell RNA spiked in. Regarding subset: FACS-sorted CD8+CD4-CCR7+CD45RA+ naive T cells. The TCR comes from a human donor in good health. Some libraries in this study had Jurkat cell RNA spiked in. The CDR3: CAWTHTGSLEPQHL. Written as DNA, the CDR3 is TGTGCCTGGACTCACACAGGGAGCCTAGAGCCCCAGCATCTT.